A selection of T cell receptor beta chains follows, all from one sample in a study of blood T cell repertoires in COVID-19. Sequencing was performed with immunoSEQ multiplex PCR; in TCRdb, only in-frame clones are kept and a portion is missing. The sample shows about 120,000 clones, about 86% of them seen only once. What was sequenced was peripheral blood. The source is a man in his 70s who had recovered from COVID-19. Both conserved end residues are part of each CDR3. Each record gives: clone size, CDR3 length, V gene, J gene, D gene, CDR3 protein, CDR3 DNA. The D gene is left open where the match is weak. The listing skips clone size in some rows; elsewhere it reads once, few, many or a size class.

NA	14	TRBV5-1	TRBJ1-4	TRBD1	CASSNGQGADGLFF	TGCGCCAGCAGCAATGGACAGGGGGCCGACGGACTGTTTTTT
NA	14	TRBV28	TRBJ1-1	NA	CASRTRGQNTEAFF	TGTGCCAGCAGGACCCGAGGCCAGAACACTGAAGCTTTCTTT
NA	15	TRBV7-3	TRBJ2-2	NA	CASSPGGQPTGELFF	TGTGCCAGCAGCCCCGGGGGACAGCCCACCGGGGAGCTGTTTTTT
NA	13	TRBV6-5	TRBJ1-3	NA	CASSYVSGNTIYF	TGTGCCAGCAGTTATGTTTCGGGAAACACCATATATTTT
few	16	TRBV4-1	TRBJ1-5	NA	CASSQDLGTGNQPQHF	TGCGCCAGCAGCCAAGATCTGGGAACAGGGAATCAGCCCCAGCATTTT
NA	13	TRBV11-3	TRBJ1-1	NA	CASSSRANTEAFF	TGTGCCAGCAGCAGCAGGGCGAACACTGAAGCTTTCTTT
few	16	TRBV10-3	TRBJ1-1	NA	CAISPGGAWMNTEAFF	TGTGCCATCAGTCCGGGGGGGGCCTGGATGAACACTGAAGCTTTCTTT
NA	15	TRBV19	TRBJ2-4	NA	CASSSPGRTADIQYF	TGTGCCAGTAGTTCCCCGGGTCGGACAGCGGACATTCAGTACTTC
NA	14	TRBV6-5	TRBJ1-4	TRBD1	CASRTTGGIEKLFF	TGTGCCAGCAGAACGACAGGGGGGATTGAAAAACTGTTTTTT
NA	13	TRBV5-1	TRBJ2-7	TRBD1	CASSRDRGGEQYF	TGCGCCAGCAGCCGGGACAGGGGAGGAGAGCAGTACTTC
NA	16	TRBV7-2	TRBJ2-1	NA	CASSPQPDSSYNEQFF	TGTGCCAGCAGCCCGCAGCCGGACAGCTCCTACAATGAGCAGTTCTTC
NA	14	TRBV7-8	TRBJ1-1	TRBD1	CASSINRGNTEAFF	TGTGCCAGCAGCATCAACAGGGGAAACACTGAAGCTTTCTTT
NA	16	TRBV28	TRBJ1-5	TRBD1	CASSFAGTGDNQPQHF	TGTGCCAGCAGTTTCGCCGGGACAGGGGATAATCAGCCCCAGCATTTT
NA	17	TRBV27	TRBJ1-1	TRBD1	CASSLLGQGAGNTEAFF	TGTGCCAGCAGTTTATTGGGCCAGGGGGCGGGGAACACTGAAGCTTTCTTT
NA	14	TRBV20-1	TRBJ2-7	NA	CSASEAQGTYEQYF	TGCAGTGCTAGTGAAGCACAGGGCACCTACGAGCAGTACTTC
NA	17	TRBV9	TRBJ2-2	TRBD2	CASSVGPAGVSTGELFF	TGTGCCAGCAGCGTAGGCCCAGCGGGGGTTTCCACCGGGGAGCTGTTTTTT
once	11	TRBV3-1/TRBV3-2	TRBJ2-7	NA	CASSQGIAAYF	TGTGCCAGCAGCCAAGGGATAGCGGCTTACTTC
NA	15	TRBV6-5	TRBJ2-3	TRBD2	CASRTERGGRDTQYF	TGTGCCAGCAGAACCGAGCGGGGGGGCCGCGATACGCAGTATTTT
NA	17	TRBV30	TRBJ2-7	NA	CAWSGGQGVRFYYEQYF	TGTGCCTGGAGTGGGGGTCAGGGCGTGAGGTTTTACTACGAGCAGTACTTC
NA	14	TRBV18	TRBJ2-5	NA	CASSPGAGEETQYF	TGTGCCAGCTCACCAGGGGCAGGGGAAGAGACCCAGTACTTC
NA	15	TRBV6-5	TRBJ2-2	TRBD1	CASHAGTGDTGELFF	TGTGCCAGCCATGCCGGGACAGGGGACACCGGGGAGCTGTTTTTT
NA	15	TRBV5-1	TRBJ2-3	TRBD2	CASSFSGTSGDTQYF	TGCGCCAGCAGCTTCTCCGGGACTAGCGGAGATACGCAGTATTTT
many	17	TRBV19	TRBJ1-5	NA	CASSTRETPYSNQPQHF	TGTGCCAGTAGTACCCGCGAGACACCCTATAGCAATCAGCCCCAGCATTTT
NA	15	TRBV2	TRBJ2-5	TRBD1	CASEPGQGGEETQYF	TGTGCCAGCGAACCGGGACAGGGGGGAGAGGAGACCCAGTACTTC
NA	15	TRBV30	TRBJ2-1	TRBD1	CAWRVDRGVWNEQFF	TGTGCCTGGAGGGTCGACAGGGGAGTTTGGAATGAGCAGTTCTTC
NA	14	TRBV5-1	TRBJ2-1	NA	CASSDGLSYNEQFF	TGCGCCAGCAGCGACGGACTTTCCTACAATGAGCAGTTCTTC
NA	16	TRBV5-1	TRBJ2-4	TRBD2	CASSGWTSGGKNIQYF	TGCGCCAGCAGCGGTTGGACTAGCGGAGGCAAAAACATTCAGTACTTC
once	15	TRBV6-5	TRBJ1-1	NA	CASTAEIGRGTEAFF	TGTGCCAGCACCGCGGAGATAGGGAGGGGCACTGAAGCTTTCTTT
NA	16	TRBV11-1	TRBJ2-5	TRBD2	CASSLESGLPPETQYF	TGTGCCAGCAGCTTAGAATCGGGACTACCGCCGGAGACCCAGTACTTC
once	14	TRBV7-9	TRBJ1-6	NA	CASSFGDQYSPLHF	TGTGCCAGCAGCTTCGGGGATCAATATTCACCCCTCCACTTT
NA	18	TRBV27	TRBJ2-1	TRBD2	CASSLGFRSGRAYNEQFF	TGTGCCAGCAGTTTAGGGTTCAGGTCCGGGAGGGCCTACAATGAGCAGTTCTTC
NA	15	TRBV10-3	TRBJ2-2	NA	CAISDRELGAGELFF	TGTGCCATCAGTGACAGGGAATTAGGGGCCGGGGAGCTGTTTTTT
NA	13	TRBV12-3/TRBV12-4	TRBJ2-7	NA	CASSSGSLYEQYF	TGTGCCAGCAGTTCCGGGTCCCTTTACGAGCAGTACTTC
NA	14	TRBV28	TRBJ1-1	TRBD1	CASIVGQDRPEAFF	TGTGCCAGCATCGTCGGACAGGATCGGCCTGAAGCTTTCTTT
NA	12	TRBV5-1	TRBJ2-5	NA	CASSWPGETQYF	TGCGCCAGCAGCTGGCCGGGGGAGACCCAGTACTTC
NA	12	TRBV10-3	TRBJ2-5	NA	CAISSREETQYF	TGTGCCATCAGTTCCAGGGAAGAGACCCAGTACTTC
few	17	TRBV9	TRBJ1-4	TRBD1	CASSVGTGRPGDEKLFF	TGTGCCAGCAGCGTTGGGACAGGGAGGCCAGGGGATGAAAAACTGTTTTTT
NA	20	TRBV4-1	TRBJ1-4	NA	CASSQEVFLGGAGANEKLFF	TGCGCCAGCAGCCAAGAGGTGTTTTTGGGGGGCGCGGGGGCTAATGAAAAACTGTTTTTT
NA	13	TRBV3-1/TRBV3-2	TRBJ2-5	TRBD2	CASSQRGGETQYF	TGTGCCAGCAGCCAGCGGGGGGGCGAGACCCAGTACTTC
NA	15	TRBV3-1/TRBV3-2	TRBJ2-5	TRBD2	CASSPGTSGSETQYF	TGTGCCAGCAGCCCCGGGACTAGCGGGAGTGAGACCCAGTACTTC
NA	16	TRBV28	TRBJ2-7	NA	CASSLRSRQGGYEQYF	TGTGCCAGCAGTTTGAGGTCCCGGCAGGGGGGATACGAGCAGTACTTC
once	16	TRBV29-1	TRBJ2-3	TRBD2	CSVGSGLAGEGDTQYF	TGCAGCGTGGGATCTGGACTAGCGGGGGAAGGTGATACGCAGTATTTT
many	14	TRBV5-8	TRBJ2-7	NA	CASSLPGTYYEQYF	TGTGCCAGCAGCTTGCCCGGGACTTATTACGAGCAGTACTTC
NA	14	TRBV10-1	TRBJ2-3	TRBD1	CASSEGQGTDTQYF	TGCGCCAGCAGTGAGGGACAGGGTACAGATACGCAGTATTTT
NA	17	TRBV4-3	TRBJ2-2	TRBD2	CASSHSSGMDNTGELFF	TGCGCCAGCAGCCACAGTAGCGGGATGGACAACACCGGGGAGCTGTTTTTT
NA	14	TRBV3-1/TRBV3-2	TRBJ1-1	NA	CASSQDAVNTEAFF	TGTGCCAGCAGCCAAGATGCGGTCAACACTGAAGCTTTCTTT
NA	14	TRBV6-5	TRBJ2-3	NA	CASRRDLSTDTQYF	TGTGCCAGCAGGCGGGACTTATCCACAGATACGCAGTATTTT
once	16	TRBV9	TRBJ2-3	NA	CASSPQTRTTTDTQYF	TGTGCCAGCAGCCCGCAGACCAGGACAACCACAGATACGCAGTATTTT
NA	18	TRBV24-1	TRBJ2-2	NA	CATSGPRLGAGNTGELFF	TGTGCCACCAGTGGCCCCCGACTCGGCGCGGGGAACACCGGGGAGCTGTTTTTT